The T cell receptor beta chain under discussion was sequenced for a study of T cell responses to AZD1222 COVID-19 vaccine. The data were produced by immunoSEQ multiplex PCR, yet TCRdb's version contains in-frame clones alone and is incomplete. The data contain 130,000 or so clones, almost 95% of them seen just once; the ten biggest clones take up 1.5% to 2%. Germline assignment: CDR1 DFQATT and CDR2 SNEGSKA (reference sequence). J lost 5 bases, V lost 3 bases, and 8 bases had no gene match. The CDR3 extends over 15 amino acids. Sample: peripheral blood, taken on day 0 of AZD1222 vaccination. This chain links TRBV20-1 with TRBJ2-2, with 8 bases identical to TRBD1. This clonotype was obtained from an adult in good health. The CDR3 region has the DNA TGCAGTGCTAGTCCGGACAGGGCAGGGACCGGGGAGCTGTTTTTT. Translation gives CSASPDRAGTGELFF.